This note documents a single TCR beta chain sequence. Using immunoSEQ multiplex PCR, the repertoire was profiled, and TCRdb retains in-frame clones only, with some absent. The sample lists more than 150,000 clones, over 70% occurring once. Recovered Cohort 3 donors showed two negative PCRs, clearance, or symptom resolution. The record originates from a study of blood T cell repertoires in COVID-19. Study context: From T cells, B-cell-depleted T cells, or PBMCs came the material, which was cDNA or gDNA.

The germline gives CDR1 ENHRY, CDR2 SYGVKD. The CDR3 is made up of 15 amino acids. Trimming removed 10 bases from V and 6 bases from J, with 22 bases in between. The sequencing input was PBMCs or T cells enriched from blood (not recorded which). The V and J genes are TRBV10-3 and TRBJ2-1, with a tentative D call TRBD1 (6 bases). This TCR came from a man over 45 who had recovered from COVID-19. The CDR3 sequence: CASALPGPGVNEQFF. The CDR3 DNA reads as TGTGCCAGCGCACTTCCGGGACCAGGGGTCAATGAGCAGTTCTTC.